The rows below give T cell receptor beta chains drawn from one sample of a study of cytomegalovirus exposure and HLA in healthy donors. The protocol was immunoSEQ multiplex PCR, while the TCRdb copy is restricted to in-frame clones and leaves out a portion. The sample holds about 130,000 clones; roughly 78% are singletons and the top ten take 6.5%. Specimen: PBMCs. The receptors shown here come from a middle-aged man in good health and CMV-seropositive. CDR3s include the opening cysteine and the closing phenylalanine or tryptophan. Each record gives: J gene, V gene, clone size, D gene, CDR3 protein, CDR3 DNA. The D gene is left open where the match is weak. Clone size is stated in some rows and not others, as once, few, many or a class when expanded.

j_call: TRBJ1-2
v_call: TRBV19
clone_size: few
d_call: NA
cdr3_aa: CASSPRFDTNYGYTF
cdr3_nt: TGTGCCAGTAGTCCCCGTTTTGACACCAACTATGGCTACACCTTC

j_call: TRBJ2-3
v_call: TRBV7-8
clone_size: NA
d_call: NA
cdr3_aa: CASTPSSERSDTQYF
cdr3_nt: TGTGCCAGCACCCCTTCTAGCGAGAGATCAGATACGCAGTATTTT

j_call: TRBJ1-2
v_call: TRBV19
clone_size: NA
d_call: TRBD1
cdr3_aa: CASSPTGGNGYTF
cdr3_nt: TGTGCCAGTAGTCCGACAGGGGGCAATGGCTACACCTTC

j_call: TRBJ2-7
v_call: TRBV7-2
clone_size: NA
d_call: TRBD2
cdr3_aa: CASSLSPLSSGSWYEQYF
cdr3_nt: TGTGCCAGCAGCTTATCCCCCCTCTCTAGCGGGAGCTGGTACGAGCAGTACTTC

j_call: TRBJ2-1
v_call: TRBV30
clone_size: NA
d_call: TRBD2
cdr3_aa: CAWALGGRALLSEQFF
cdr3_nt: TGTGCCTGGGCCCTTGGCGGGAGGGCCCTACTGAGTGAGCAGTTCTTC

j_call: TRBJ1-1
v_call: TRBV5-6
clone_size: NA
d_call: NA
cdr3_aa: CASSLNRDTEAFF
cdr3_nt: TGTGCCAGCAGCCTGAATCGAGACACTGAAGCTTTCTTT

j_call: TRBJ2-3
v_call: TRBV5-1
clone_size: once
d_call: NA
cdr3_aa: CASSLVLASSTDTQYF
cdr3_nt: TGCGCCAGCAGCTTGGTTCTAGCCTCCAGCACAGATACGCAGTATTTT

j_call: TRBJ2-1
v_call: TRBV28
clone_size: few
d_call: TRBD2
cdr3_aa: CASTPPGTTNEQFF
cdr3_nt: TGTGCCAGCACCCCTCCCGGGACTACGAATGAGCAGTTCTTC

j_call: TRBJ1-5
v_call: TRBV18
clone_size: NA
d_call: NA
cdr3_aa: CASSSLQGSNQPQHF
cdr3_nt: TGTGCCAGCTCATCCCTACAGGGTAGCAATCAGCCCCAGCATTTT

j_call: TRBJ2-3
v_call: TRBV7-3
clone_size: NA
d_call: TRBD2
cdr3_aa: CASSRLAGGPDTQYF
cdr3_nt: TGTGCCAGCAGCAGACTAGCGGGAGGGCCGGATACGCAGTATTTT

j_call: TRBJ1-1
v_call: TRBV10-3
clone_size: NA
d_call: NA
cdr3_aa: CAISEPPENTEAFF
cdr3_nt: TGTGCCATCAGTGAGCCCCCAGAGAACACTGAAGCTTTCTTT

j_call: TRBJ1-2
v_call: TRBV7-9
clone_size: NA
d_call: TRBD1
cdr3_aa: CASSRGQGGYGYTF
cdr3_nt: TGTGCCAGCAGCCGAGGACAGGGCGGCTATGGCTACACCTTC

j_call: TRBJ2-3
v_call: TRBV5-1
clone_size: NA
d_call: TRBD2
cdr3_aa: CASSLVSGDSTDTQYF
cdr3_nt: TGCGCCAGCAGCTTGGTTAGCGGGGATTCAACAGATACGCAGTATTTT

j_call: TRBJ1-2
v_call: TRBV30
clone_size: NA
d_call: NA
cdr3_aa: CAWSVGTGTSYTF
cdr3_nt: TGTGCCTGGAGTGTAGGTACAGGGACGAGCTACACCTTC

j_call: TRBJ1-2
v_call: TRBV11-2
clone_size: few
d_call: NA
cdr3_aa: CASSLGGANYGYTF
cdr3_nt: TGTGCCAGCAGCTTAGGAGGAGCTAACTATGGCTACACCTTC

j_call: TRBJ2-1
v_call: TRBV4-1
clone_size: NA
d_call: TRBD2
cdr3_aa: CASSREPGLADYNEQFF
cdr3_nt: TGCGCCAGCAGCCGGGAACCGGGACTAGCTGATTACAATGAGCAGTTCTTC

j_call: TRBJ1-3
v_call: TRBV19
clone_size: NA
d_call: NA
cdr3_aa: CASSPTPSYSGNTIYF
cdr3_nt: TGTGCCAGTAGTCCTACGCCCTCTTACTCTGGAAACACCATATATTTT

j_call: TRBJ1-2
v_call: TRBV4-1
clone_size: medium-sized
d_call: TRBD1
cdr3_aa: CASSRDRDYGYTF
cdr3_nt: TGCGCCAGCAGCCGGGACAGGGACTATGGCTACACCTTC

j_call: TRBJ2-2
v_call: TRBV25-1
clone_size: NA
d_call: NA
cdr3_aa: CASSRDWSGELFF
cdr3_nt: TGTGCCAGCAGCAGGGATTGGAGCGGGGAGCTGTTTTTT

j_call: TRBJ1-1
v_call: TRBV5-8
clone_size: once
d_call: NA
cdr3_aa: CASWAGRRNTEAFF
cdr3_nt: TGTGCCAGCTGGGCGGGCAGGAGAAACACTGAAGCTTTCTTT

j_call: TRBJ1-1
v_call: TRBV7-9
clone_size: NA
d_call: NA
cdr3_aa: CASRSGGGITPEAFF
cdr3_nt: TGTGCCAGCAGGTCGGGGGGGGGCATCACCCCTGAAGCTTTCTTT

j_call: TRBJ2-1
v_call: TRBV4-1
clone_size: few
d_call: TRBD2
cdr3_aa: CASSQDRGRTYNEQFF
cdr3_nt: TGCGCCAGCAGCCAAGATCGCGGGAGGACTTACAATGAGCAGTTCTTC

j_call: TRBJ2-6
v_call: TRBV4-1
clone_size: NA
d_call: NA
cdr3_aa: CASSLGVAGANVLTF
cdr3_nt: TGCGCCAGCAGCCTAGGGGTTGCTGGGGCCAACGTCCTGACTTTC